The entry below gives a single TCR beta chain sequence along with its context. The J segment lost 5 bases and the V segment lost 4 bases, leaving 10 bases of the junction unmatched. The CDR3 contains 15 residues. Germline CDR1 SEHNR, CDR2 FQNEAQ (reference sequence). This specimen comes from a study of cytomegalovirus exposure and HLA in healthy donors. PCR was performed using 60 Vbeta and 13 Jbeta primers. TCRdb's copy holds only in-frame clones and misses some; the assay was immunoSEQ multiplex PCR. The sample totals roughly 88,000 clones. Sequenced material: PBMCs. This chain connects TRBV7-9 to TRBJ2-7, with 8 bases fitting TRBD1. This clonotype originated in a man in his fifties or sixties in good health and CMV-seropositive. CDR3 in DNA: TGTGCCAGCAGCTCCCCAGGGGGCTACCTGGACGAGCAGTACTTC. Its translation is CASSSPGGYLDEQYF. Full variable domain (rest looked up from reference TRBV7-9 and TRBJ2-7): DTGVSQNPRHKITKRGQNVTFRCDPISEHNRLYWYRQTLGQGPEFLTYFQNEAQLEKSRLLSDRFSAERPKGSFSTLEIQRTEQGDSAMYLCASSSPGGYLDEQYFGPGTRLTVT.